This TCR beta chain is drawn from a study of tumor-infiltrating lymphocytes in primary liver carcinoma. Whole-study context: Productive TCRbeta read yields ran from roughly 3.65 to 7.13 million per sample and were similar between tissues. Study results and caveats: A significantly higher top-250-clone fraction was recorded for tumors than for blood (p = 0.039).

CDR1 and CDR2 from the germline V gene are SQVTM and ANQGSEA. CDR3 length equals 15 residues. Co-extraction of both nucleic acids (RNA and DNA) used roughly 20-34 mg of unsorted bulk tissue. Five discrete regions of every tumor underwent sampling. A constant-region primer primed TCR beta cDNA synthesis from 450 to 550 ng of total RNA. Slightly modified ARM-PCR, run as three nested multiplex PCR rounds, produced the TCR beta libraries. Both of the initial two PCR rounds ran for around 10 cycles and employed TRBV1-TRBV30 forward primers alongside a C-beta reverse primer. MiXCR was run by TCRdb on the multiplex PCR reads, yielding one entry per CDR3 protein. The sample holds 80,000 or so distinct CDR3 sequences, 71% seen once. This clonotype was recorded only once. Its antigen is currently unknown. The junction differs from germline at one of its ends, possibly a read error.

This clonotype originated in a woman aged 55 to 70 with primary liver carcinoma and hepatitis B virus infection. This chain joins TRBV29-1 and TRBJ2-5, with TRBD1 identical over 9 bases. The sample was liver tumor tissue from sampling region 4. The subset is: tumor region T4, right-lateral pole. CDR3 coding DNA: TGCAGCGTTGAAGGCCAAACAGGGGGCCAAGAGATCCAGTACTTC. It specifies CSVEGQTGGQEIQYF.